This T cell receptor (beta chain) was retrieved from a study of T cells after yellow fever vaccination. Study details: SMART-Seq v4 Ultra Low Input served to prepare low-cell-number fractions.

General study points: At 95% to 98% for CD4 and about 87% for CD8, most primary-vaccination clones showed up again after the booster. FACS-sorted repertoires could harbor abundant contaminating bulk-population clonotypes.

This clonotype was observed many times. The target antigen is unknown. Each CDR3 protein is one row after TCRdb ran MiXCR on the 5' RACE reads. Counted here are about 230,000 distinct CDR3 sequences, 6.7% occurring once; the ten biggest clones make up approximately 1.1%. Germline values: CDR1 SGHRS, CDR2 YFSETQ. This CDR3 is built from 15 residues. V lost 3 bases, J lost 2 bases, and 8 bases stayed unmatched. V usage is TRBV5-1 and J usage is TRBJ2-7; 7 bases fit TRBD1. Specimen: CD4+ T cells sorted from PBMCs, collected on the day of the yellow fever booster vaccination. The TCR was taken from a man aged 30 to 45 who received the YFV17D yellow fever vaccine. CDR3 in amino acids: CASSSGTDSTYEQYF. For the CDR3, the DNA is TGCGCCAGCAGCTCCGGGACAGACAGTACCTACGAGCAGTACTTC.